A selection of T cell receptor beta chains follows, all from one sample in a study of T cells after yellow fever vaccination. MiXCR, run by TCRdb on the 5' RACE reads, gives a single entry per CDR3 protein. Seen here are under 300,000 distinct CDR3 sequences, 13% observed once, and the top ten hold around 0.49%. Sequencing used CD4+ T cells sorted from PBMCs, obtained 45 days after the yellow fever booster vaccination. All receptors derive from a young man who received the YFV17D yellow fever vaccine. Both conserved end residues are part of each CDR3. D genes are given only for firm matches. Size tells how often a clone was seen (once, few, many) or the class of an expanded clone, and some rows leave it out.

V gene	J gene	clone size	D gene	CDR3 DNA	CDR3 protein
TRBV29-1	TRBJ2-1	few	.	TGCAGCGTTTCCGGCGGGGTATTAAGCTCCTACAATGAGCAGTTCTTC	CSVSGGVLSSYNEQFF
TRBV7-2	TRBJ2-1	.	TRBD2	TGTGCCAGCAGCTTAAAGGGACTAGTCCCGCCGGGGGAGCAGTTCTTC	CASSLKGLVPPGEQFF
TRBV18	TRBJ2-7	few	.	TGTGCCAGCTCACCGGGGGCCTCCTACGAGCAGTACTTC	CASSPGASYEQYF
TRBV29-1	TRBJ2-7	few	.	TGCAGCGTTGCCGCGCCCGAGCAGTACTTC	CSVAAPEQYF
TRBV18	TRBJ2-3	.	.	TGTGCCAGCTCGATTGGCAGGGACAATGCAGATACGCAGTATTTT	CASSIGRDNADTQYF
TRBV7-2	TRBJ1-1	.	TRBD1	TGTGCCAGCAGCTTAGGCTGGGGGGACAGAGGTCCGAACACTGAAGCTTTCTTT	CASSLGWGDRGPNTEAFF
TRBV28	TRBJ2-1	.	TRBD1	TGTGCCAGCAGGACAACAGGGGGGAAGCAGTTCTTC	CASRTTGGKQFF
TRBV7-6	TRBJ2-2	.	.	TGTGCCAGCCAAAGGGGAACGAACACCGGGGAGCTGTTTTTT	CASQRGTNTGELFF
TRBV12-3/TRBV12-4	TRBJ2-5	.	.	TGTGCCAGCAGTTGGGGGAATGAGGGCCGGGAGACCCAGTACTTC	CASSWGNEGRETQYF
TRBV6-2/TRBV6-3	TRBJ2-1	.	.	TGTGCCAGCTCTTCGATGCAGGAGCAGTTCTTC	CASSSMQEQFF
TRBV6-6	TRBJ2-1	many	TRBD2	TGTGCCATCCGTAGCGGGGACTACAATGAGCAGTTCTTC	CAIRSGDYNEQFF
TRBV7-9	TRBJ2-2	few	.	TGTGCCAGCAGCTTACCCTACGGGGAGCTGTTTTTT	CASSLPYGELFF
TRBV7-8	TRBJ1-5	.	.	TGTGCCAGCAGCCAACCACAGGGTAATAGCAATCAGCACCAGCATTTT	CASSQPQGNSNQHQHF
TRBV3-1	TRBJ1-1	.	.	TGTGCCAGCACAGGGACGAGGGAATCTATTAGGGCTGAAGCTTTCTTT	CASTGTRESIRAEAFF
TRBV12-3/TRBV12-4	TRBJ1-1	few	.	TGTGCCAGCAGTCAGGATCGCACTGAAGCTTTCTTT	CASSQDRTEAFF
TRBV7-2	TRBJ2-1	.	.	TGTGCCAGCAGCTTCCGGGAGTTATCCTACAATGAGCAGTTCTTC	CASSFRELSYNEQFF
TRBV21-1	TRBJ2-2	.	.	TGTGCCAGCAGCGGTCGGACAGGTTCAATCGGGGAGCTGTTTTTT	CASSGRTGSIGELFF
TRBV10-3	TRBJ2-3	.	.	TGTGCCATCAGTGAAACCCAGGGAGATACGCAGTATTTT	CAISETQGDTQYF
TRBV5-1	TRBJ2-7	.	TRBD2	TGCGCCAGCAGCGCACTAGCGGGAGGGCGCTACGAGCAGTACTTC	CASSALAGGRYEQYF
TRBV30	TRBJ1-1	few	TRBD1	TGTGCCTGGAGAGTGAGGGACAGGATGAACACTGAAGCTTTCTTT	CAWRVRDRMNTEAFF
TRBV14	TRBJ2-6	.	.	TGTGCCAGCAGCCAAGGGGCCCACTCTGGGGCCAACGTCCTGACTTTC	CASSQGAHSGANVLTF
TRBV6-1	TRBJ2-1	few	TRBD2	TGTGCCAGCAGTCGACTAGCGGGATCGGTGGACAATGAGCAGTTCTTC	CASSRLAGSVDNEQFF
TRBV25-1	TRBJ1-5	.	.	TGTGCCAGCAGTGAGGGAGGGCGGGGTAAACAGCCCCAGCATTTT	CASSEGGRGKQPQHF
TRBV18	TRBJ2-3	many	.	TGTGCCAGCTCACCCCCAGGGACCCGGAGCACAGATACGCAGTATTTT	CASSPPGTRSTDTQYF
TRBV27	TRBJ2-5	few	TRBD1	TGTGCCAGCAGTATCAACAGGGGCGGCGAGACCCAGTACTTC	CASSINRGGETQYF
TRBV18	TRBJ1-1	few	.	TGTGCCAGCTCACCAGACCAGAACACTGAAGCTTTCTTT	CASSPDQNTEAFF
TRBV11-2	TRBJ2-3	many	.	TGTGCCAGCAGCTTAGACCCGACTAGATCAGATACGCAGTATTTT	CASSLDPTRSDTQYF
TRBV28	TRBJ2-7	few	.	TGTGCCAGCAGTTCACGGACTGGAATCAAATACGAGCAGTACTTC	CASSSRTGIKYEQYF
TRBV11-2	TRBJ2-7	.	.	TGTGCCAGCAGCTTCCTCCGCGGGCGGACGTCCTACGAGCAGTACTTC	CASSFLRGRTSYEQYF
TRBV29-1	TRBJ1-2	.	.	TGCAGCTCACGACACAACTATGGCTACACCTTC	CSSRHNYGYTF
TRBV20-1	TRBJ1-6	many	.	TGCAGTGCCAACCCCGTTCGAGTGGGGTCCCTCCACTTT	CSANPVRVGSLHF
TRBV30	TRBJ2-3	few	.	TGTGCCTGGAGTGTATCACAGTTCACAGATACGCAGTATTTT	CAWSVSQFTDTQYF
TRBV7-2	TRBJ2-7	many	.	TGTGCCAGCAGCTTAGTAAGGGGCTATGACGAGCAGTACTTC	CASSLVRGYDEQYF
TRBV14	TRBJ2-3	few	TRBD1	TGTGCCAGCAGCCAAGAACCCCGGGACAGGGAGGGAACAGATACGCAGTATTTT	CASSQEPRDREGTDTQYF
TRBV28	TRBJ2-5	few	TRBD2	TGTGCCAGCGTCTTAGCGGGAGGGAACCAAGAGACCCAGTACTTC	CASVLAGGNQETQYF
TRBV12-3/TRBV12-4	TRBJ2-3	few	TRBD1	TGTGCCAGCAGTCGACGACAGGGGGATACGCAGTATTTT	CASSRRQGDTQYF
TRBV10-3	TRBJ2-4	few	.	TGTGCCATCAGTGAAGTGGAAAACATTCAGTACTTC	CAISEVENIQYF
TRBV15	TRBJ2-2	.	TRBD2	TGTGCCACCAGCAGTTTAGCGGGAGCCAACACCGGGGAGCTGTTTTTT	CATSSLAGANTGELFF